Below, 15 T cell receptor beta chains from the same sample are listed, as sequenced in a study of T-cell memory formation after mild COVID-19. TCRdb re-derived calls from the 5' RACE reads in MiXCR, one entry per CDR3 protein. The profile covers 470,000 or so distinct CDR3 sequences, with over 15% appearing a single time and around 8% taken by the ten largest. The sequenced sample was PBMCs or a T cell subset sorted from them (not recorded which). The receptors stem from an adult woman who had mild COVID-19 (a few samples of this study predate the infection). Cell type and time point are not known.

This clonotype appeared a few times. This chain's CDR3 is CASSLGGRGPSGANVLTF. Written as DNA, the CDR3 is TGTGCCAGCAGTTTAGGGGGGAGAGGTCCCTCTGGGGCCAACGTCCTGACTTTC. V and J are TRBV12-3 or TRBV12-4 and TRBJ2-6; D could derive from TRBD1 or TRBD2 (5 bases each). The V end was cut by 1 base, the J end by 0 bases, with 13 bases between. The CDR3 sequence is 18 residues long.

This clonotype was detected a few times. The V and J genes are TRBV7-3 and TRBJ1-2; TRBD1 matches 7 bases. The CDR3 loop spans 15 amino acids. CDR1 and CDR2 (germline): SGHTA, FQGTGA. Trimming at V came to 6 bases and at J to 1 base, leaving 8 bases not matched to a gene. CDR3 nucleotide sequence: TGTGCCAGCAGGCAGAGGGACAGTTATAACTATGGCTACACCTTC. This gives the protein CASRQRDSYNYGYTF.

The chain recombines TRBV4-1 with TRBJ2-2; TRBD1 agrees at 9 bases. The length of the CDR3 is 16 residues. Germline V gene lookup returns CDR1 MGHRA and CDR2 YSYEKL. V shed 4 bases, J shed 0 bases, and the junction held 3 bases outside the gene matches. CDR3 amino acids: CASSLRTGANTGELFF. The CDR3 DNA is TGCGCCAGCAGCCTAAGGACAGGGGCGAACACCGGGGAGCTGTTTTTT.

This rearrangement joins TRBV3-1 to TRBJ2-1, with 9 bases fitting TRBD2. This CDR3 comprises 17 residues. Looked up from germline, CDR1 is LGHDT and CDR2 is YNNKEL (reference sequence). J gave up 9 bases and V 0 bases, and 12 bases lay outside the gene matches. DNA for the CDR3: TGTGCCAGCAGCCAAGATAAGGTAGCGGGAGTCCCTCGTGAGCAGTTCTTC. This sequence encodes CASSQDKVAGVPREQFF.

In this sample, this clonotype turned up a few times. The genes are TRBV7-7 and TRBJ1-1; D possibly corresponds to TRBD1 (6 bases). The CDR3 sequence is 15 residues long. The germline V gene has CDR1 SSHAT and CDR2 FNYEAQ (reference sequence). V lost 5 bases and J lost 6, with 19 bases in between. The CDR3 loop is CASSPLGGASAEAFF. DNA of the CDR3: TGTGCCAGCAGCCCCCTGGGGGGGGCATCGGCTGAAGCTTTCTTT.

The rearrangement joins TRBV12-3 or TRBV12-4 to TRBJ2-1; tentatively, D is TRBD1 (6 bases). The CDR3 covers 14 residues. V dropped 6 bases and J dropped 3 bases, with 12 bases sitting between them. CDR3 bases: TGTGCCAGCAGCGTACAGGGCTACTACAATGAGCAGTTCTTC. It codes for CASSVQGYYNEQFF.

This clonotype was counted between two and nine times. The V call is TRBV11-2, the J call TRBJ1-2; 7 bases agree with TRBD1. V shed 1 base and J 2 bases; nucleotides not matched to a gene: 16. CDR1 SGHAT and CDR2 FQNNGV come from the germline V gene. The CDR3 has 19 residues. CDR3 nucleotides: TGTGCCAGCAGCTTAGGGGTCGGGACAGCAAAGACTAAGAACTATGGCTACACCTTC. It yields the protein CASSLGVGTAKTKNYGYTF.

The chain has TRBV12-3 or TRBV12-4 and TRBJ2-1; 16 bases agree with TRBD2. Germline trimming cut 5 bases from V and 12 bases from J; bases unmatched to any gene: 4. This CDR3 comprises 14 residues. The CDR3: CASSPGTSGGGQFF. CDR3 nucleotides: TGTGCCAGCAGTCCGGGGACTAGCGGGGGGGGGCAGTTCTTC.

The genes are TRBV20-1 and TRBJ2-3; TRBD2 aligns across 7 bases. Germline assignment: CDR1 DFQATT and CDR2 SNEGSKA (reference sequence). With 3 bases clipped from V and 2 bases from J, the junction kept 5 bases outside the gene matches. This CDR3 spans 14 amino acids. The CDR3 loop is CSASVAGVTDTQYF. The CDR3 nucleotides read TGCAGTGCTAGTGTGGCGGGGGTCACAGATACGCAGTATTTT.

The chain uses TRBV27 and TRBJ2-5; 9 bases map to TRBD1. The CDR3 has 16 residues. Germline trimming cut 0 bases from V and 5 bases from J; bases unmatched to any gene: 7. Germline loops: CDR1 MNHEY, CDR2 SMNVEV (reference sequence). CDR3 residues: CASSLSGQGFGETQYF. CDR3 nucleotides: TGTGCCAGCAGTTTATCGGGACAGGGATTTGGGGAGACCCAGTACTTC.

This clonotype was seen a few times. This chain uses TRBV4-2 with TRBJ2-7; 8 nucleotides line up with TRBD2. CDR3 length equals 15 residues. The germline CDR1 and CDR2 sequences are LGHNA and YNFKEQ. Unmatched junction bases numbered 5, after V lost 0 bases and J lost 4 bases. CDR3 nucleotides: TGTGCCAGCAGCCAAGAAGTCCGGGAGGGGTACGAGCAGTACTTC. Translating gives CASSQEVREGYEQYF.

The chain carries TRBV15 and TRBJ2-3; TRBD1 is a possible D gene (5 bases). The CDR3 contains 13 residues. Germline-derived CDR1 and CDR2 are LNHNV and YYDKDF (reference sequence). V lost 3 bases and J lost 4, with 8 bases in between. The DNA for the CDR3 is TGTGCCACCAGCAGGAGCAGGGCAGATACGCAGTATTTT. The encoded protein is CATSRSRADTQYF.

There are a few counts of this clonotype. The CDR3 sequence: CASSPKPAWIGTEAFF. The CDR3, as DNA: TGTGCCAGCAGCCCGAAGCCGGCATGGATTGGGACTGAAGCTTTCTTT. V and J are TRBV7-2 and TRBJ1-1; no clear D. The V gene lost 5 bases and the J gene lost 5 bases, with 21 bases spanning the gap. The CDR3 sequence is 16 residues long. Germline CDR1 reads SGHTA; CDR2 reads FQGNSA.

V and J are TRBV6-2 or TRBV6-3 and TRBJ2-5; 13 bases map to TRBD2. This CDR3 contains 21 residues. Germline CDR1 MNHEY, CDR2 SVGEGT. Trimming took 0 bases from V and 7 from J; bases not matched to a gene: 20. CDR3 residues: CASSYSGLAGWKMGTAGTQYF. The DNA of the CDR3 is TGTGCCAGCAGTTACTCGGGACTAGCGGGATGGAAGATGGGGACTGCGGGGACCCAGTACTTC.

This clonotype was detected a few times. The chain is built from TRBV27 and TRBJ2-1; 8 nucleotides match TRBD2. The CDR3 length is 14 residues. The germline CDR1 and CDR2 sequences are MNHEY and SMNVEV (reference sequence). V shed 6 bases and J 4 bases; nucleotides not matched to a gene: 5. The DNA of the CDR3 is TGTGCCAGCAGAACGGGAGGGCCATACAATGAGCAGTTCTTC. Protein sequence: CASRTGGPYNEQFF.